These 2 T cell receptor beta chains originate from one sample sequenced in a study of T cells in Graves' hyperthyroidism and ophthalmopathy. Amplification yielded TCR beta CDR3 regions, with RNA transcripts as the source. The HTBI primer set was used in a first-round RT-PCR of the TCR CDR3. TCRdb re-analysed the multiplex PCR reads in MiXCR, keeping a single row per CDR3 protein. Here the sample spans 500,000 to 800,000 distinct CDR3 sequences, approximately 15% being singletons. Sequencing was carried out using blood. These receptors all stem from a woman in her fifties or sixties with Graves' ophthalmopathy.

This sequence joins TRBV7-3 and TRBJ2-2; D possibly corresponds to TRBD1 (7 bases). Between the trimmed V and J ends, which lost 2 bases and 6 bases, there was a span of 19 bases. This CDR3 has 17 residues. Per the germline V gene, CDR1 is SGHTA and CDR2 is FQGTGA. Written as DNA, the CDR3 is TGTGCCAGCAGCTTACACTCCCTAGCAGGGGGGCCCGGGGAGCTGTTTTTT. This encodes CASSLHSLAGGPGELFF. The full variable domain, rest sourced from reference TRBV7-3 and TRBJ2-2, is GAGVSQTPSNKVTEKGKYVELRCDPISGHTALYWYRQSLGQGPEFLIYFQGTGAADDSGLPNDRFFAVRPEGSVSTLKIQRTERGDSAVYLCASSLHSLAGGPGELFFGEGSRLTVL.

Note on this clonotype: This may come from a read error, since a much larger clone is one base off. The rearrangement uses TRBV7-2 and TRBJ2-5, with TRBD2 matching over 9 bases. CDR1 and CDR2 from the germline V gene are SGHTA and FQGNSA. There are 16 residues in the CDR3. The CDR3 protein is CASILVGGGAQETQYF. The CDR3, as DNA: TGTGCCAGCATCTTAGTGGGCGGGGGGGCCCAAGAGACCCAGTACTTC.